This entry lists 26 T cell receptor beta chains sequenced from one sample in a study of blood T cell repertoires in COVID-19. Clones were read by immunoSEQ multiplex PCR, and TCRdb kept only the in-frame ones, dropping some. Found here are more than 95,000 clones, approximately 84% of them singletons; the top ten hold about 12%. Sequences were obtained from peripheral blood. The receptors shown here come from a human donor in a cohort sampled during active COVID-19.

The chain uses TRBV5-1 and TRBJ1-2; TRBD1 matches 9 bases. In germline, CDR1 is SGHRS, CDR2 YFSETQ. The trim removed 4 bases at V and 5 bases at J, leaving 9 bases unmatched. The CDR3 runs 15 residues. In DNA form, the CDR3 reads TGCGCCAGCAGCCCTTTTGGACAGGGGAAATATGGCTACACCTTC. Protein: CASSPFGQGKYGYTF.

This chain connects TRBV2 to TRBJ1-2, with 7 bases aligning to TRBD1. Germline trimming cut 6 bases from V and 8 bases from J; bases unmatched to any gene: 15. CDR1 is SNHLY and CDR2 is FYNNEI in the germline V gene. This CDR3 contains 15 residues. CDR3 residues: CASRTTGGGEIGYTF. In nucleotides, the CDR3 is TGTGCCAGCAGGACCACCGGAGGGGGCGAAATCGGCTACACCTTC. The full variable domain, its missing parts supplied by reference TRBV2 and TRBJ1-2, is EPEVTQTPSHQVTQMGQEVILRCVPISNHLYFYWYRQILGQKVEFLVSFYNNEISEKSEIFDDQFSVERPDGSNFTLKIRSTKLEDSAMYFCASRTTGGGEIGYTFGSGTRLTVV.

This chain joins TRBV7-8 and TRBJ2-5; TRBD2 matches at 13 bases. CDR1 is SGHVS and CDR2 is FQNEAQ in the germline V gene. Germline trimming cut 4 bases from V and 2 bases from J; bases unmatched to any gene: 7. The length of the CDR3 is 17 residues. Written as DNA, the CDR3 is TGTGCCAGCAGCTCAGGCCGACTAGCGGGGGGACAAGAGACCCAGTACTTC. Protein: CASSSGRLAGGQETQYF.

The CDR3 DNA reads TGTGCCAGCAGTATCCATTTGGGGGCTTCTGGAAACACCATATATTTT. Amino acid sequence: CASSIHLGASGNTIYF. The chain has TRBV2 and TRBJ1-3, with D possibly being TRBD1 (6 bases). Germline V gives CDR1 SNHLY, CDR2 FYNNEI. The CDR3 totals 16 residues. Trimming took off 5 bases at V and 1 base at J, with 15 bases between the two ends. Together with reference TRBV2 and TRBJ1-3, the CDR3 gives the full variable domain: EPEVTQTPSHQVTQMGQEVILRCVPISNHLYFYWYRQILGQKVEFLVSFYNNEISEKSEIFDDQFSVERPDGSNFTLKIRSTKLEDSAMYFCASSIHLGASGNTIYFGEGSWLTVV.

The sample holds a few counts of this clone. The CDR3 DNA reads as TGTGCCAGCAGCTTATCCGGACTCGCCTACGAGCAGTACTTC. It codes for CASSLSGLAYEQYF. This chain connects TRBV7-9 to TRBJ2-7, with D possibly matching TRBD2 (5 bases). Germline CDR1 and CDR2: SEHNR and FQNEAQ (reference sequence). Trimming pared 2 bases from V and 2 bases from J, leaving 10 bases between. The CDR3 has 14 residues.

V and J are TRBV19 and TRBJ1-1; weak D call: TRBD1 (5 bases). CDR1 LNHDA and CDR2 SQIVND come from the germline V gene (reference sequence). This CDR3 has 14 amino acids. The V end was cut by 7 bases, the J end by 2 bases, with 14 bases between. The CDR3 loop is CASNTDRRNTEAFF. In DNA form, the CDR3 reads TGTGCCAGTAACACTGACAGACGTAACACTGAAGCTTTCTTT. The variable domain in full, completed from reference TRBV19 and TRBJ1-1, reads DGGITQSPKYLFRKEGQNVTLSCEQNLNHDAMYWYRQDPGQGLRLIYYSQIVNDFQKGDIAEGYSVSREKKESFPLTVTSAQKNPTAFYLCASNTDRRNTEAFFGQGTRLTVV.

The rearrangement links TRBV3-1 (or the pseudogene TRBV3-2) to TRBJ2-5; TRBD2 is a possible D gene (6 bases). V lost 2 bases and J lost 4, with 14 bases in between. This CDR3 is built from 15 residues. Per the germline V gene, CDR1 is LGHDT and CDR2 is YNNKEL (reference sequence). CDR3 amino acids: CASSQNSGVPETQYF. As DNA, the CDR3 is TGTGCCAGCAGCCAAAACTCGGGGGTCCCAGAGACCCAGTACTTC.

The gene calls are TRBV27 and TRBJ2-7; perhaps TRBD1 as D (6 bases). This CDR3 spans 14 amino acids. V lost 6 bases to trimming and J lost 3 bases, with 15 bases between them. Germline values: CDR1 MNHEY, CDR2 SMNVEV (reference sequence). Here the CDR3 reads CASRRSGQRYEQYF. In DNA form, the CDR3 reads TGTGCCAGCAGGCGGAGCGGACAGCGCTACGAGCAGTACTTC.

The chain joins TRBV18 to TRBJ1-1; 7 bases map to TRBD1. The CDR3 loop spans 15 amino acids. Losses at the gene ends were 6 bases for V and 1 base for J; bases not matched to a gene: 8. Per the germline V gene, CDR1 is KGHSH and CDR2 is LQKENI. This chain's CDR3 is CASSLTNRGNTEAFF. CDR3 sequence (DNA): TGTGCCAGCTCCCTTACTAACAGGGGGAACACTGAAGCTTTCTTT.

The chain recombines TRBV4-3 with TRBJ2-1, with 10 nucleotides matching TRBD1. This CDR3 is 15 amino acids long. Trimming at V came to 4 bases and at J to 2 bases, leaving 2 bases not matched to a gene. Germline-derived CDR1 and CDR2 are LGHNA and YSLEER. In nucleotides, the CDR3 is TGCGCCAGCAGCCCTGACAGGGGGCCCTACAATGAGCAGTTCTTC. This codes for CASSPDRGPYNEQFF.

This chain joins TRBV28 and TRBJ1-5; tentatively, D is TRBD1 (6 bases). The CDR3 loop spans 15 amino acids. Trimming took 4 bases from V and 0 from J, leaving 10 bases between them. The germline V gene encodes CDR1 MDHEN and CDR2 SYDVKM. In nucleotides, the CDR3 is TGTGCCAGCAGTTCGGGACACCATAGCAATCAGCCCCAGCATTTT. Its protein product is CASSSGHHSNQPQHF.

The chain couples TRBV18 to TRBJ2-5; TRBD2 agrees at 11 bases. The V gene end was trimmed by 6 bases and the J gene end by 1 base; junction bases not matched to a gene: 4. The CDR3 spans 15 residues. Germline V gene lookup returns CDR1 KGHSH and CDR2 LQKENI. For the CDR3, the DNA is TGTGCCAGCTCTCGACTAGCGGGGACCCAAGAGACCCAGTACTTC. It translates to CASSRLAGTQETQYF.

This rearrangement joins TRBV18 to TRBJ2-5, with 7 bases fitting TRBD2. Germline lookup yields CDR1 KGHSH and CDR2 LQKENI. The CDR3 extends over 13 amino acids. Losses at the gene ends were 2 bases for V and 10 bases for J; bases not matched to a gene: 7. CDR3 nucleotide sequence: TGTGCCAGCTCACCAGGGCTGGGCGGGGGCCAGTACTTC. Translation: CASSPGLGGGQYF.

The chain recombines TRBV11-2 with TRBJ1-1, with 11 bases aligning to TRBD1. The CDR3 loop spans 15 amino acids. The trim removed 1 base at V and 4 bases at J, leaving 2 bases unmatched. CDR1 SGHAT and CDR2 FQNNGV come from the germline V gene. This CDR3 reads CASSLAGQGATEAFF. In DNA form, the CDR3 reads TGTGCCAGCAGCTTAGCCGGACAGGGGGCCACTGAAGCTTTCTTT.

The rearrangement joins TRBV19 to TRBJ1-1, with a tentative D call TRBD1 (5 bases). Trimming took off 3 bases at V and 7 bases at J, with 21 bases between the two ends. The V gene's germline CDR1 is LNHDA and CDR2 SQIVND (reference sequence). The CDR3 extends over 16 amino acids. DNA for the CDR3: TGTGCCAGTAGTATCGAATTGGGGCCCCTAGGGTTTGAAGCTTTCTTT. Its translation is CASSIELGPLGFEAFF.

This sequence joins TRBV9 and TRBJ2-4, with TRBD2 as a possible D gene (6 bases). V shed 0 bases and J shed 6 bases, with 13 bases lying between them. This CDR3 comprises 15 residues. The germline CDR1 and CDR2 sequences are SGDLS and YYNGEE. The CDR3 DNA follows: TGTGCCAGCAGCGTAGCGGTAGCGGAACCAAACATTCAGTACTTC. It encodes CASSVAVAEPNIQYF.

CDR3 protein: CASSFHSSSYEQYF. In DNA, the CDR3 is TGCGCCAGCAGCTTTCACTCAAGCTCCTACGAGCAGTACTTC. This rearrangement joins TRBV5-1 to TRBJ2-7; no clear D gene. This CDR3 contains 14 residues. CDR1 and CDR2 from the germline V gene are SGHRS and YFSETQ. V lost 2 bases to trimming and J lost 0 bases, with 9 bases between them.

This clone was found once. CDR3 in DNA: TGCAGCGTTGGGGTTCTTACAGGCCCTGAAGCTTTCTTT. The encoded protein is CSVGVLTGPEAFF. This sequence joins TRBV29-1 and TRBJ1-1; perhaps TRBD1 as D (5 bases). Per the germline V gene, CDR1 is SQVTM and CDR2 is ANQGSEA. V was cut by 4 bases and J by 6 bases, with 15 bases left in between. The length of the CDR3 is 13 residues.

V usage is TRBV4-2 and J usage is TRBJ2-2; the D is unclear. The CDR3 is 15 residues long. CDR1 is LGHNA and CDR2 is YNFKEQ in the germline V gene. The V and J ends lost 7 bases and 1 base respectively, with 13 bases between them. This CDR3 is CASTHGSGNTGELFF. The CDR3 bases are TGTGCCAGCACCCACGGGTCGGGGAACACCGGGGAGCTGTTTTTT.

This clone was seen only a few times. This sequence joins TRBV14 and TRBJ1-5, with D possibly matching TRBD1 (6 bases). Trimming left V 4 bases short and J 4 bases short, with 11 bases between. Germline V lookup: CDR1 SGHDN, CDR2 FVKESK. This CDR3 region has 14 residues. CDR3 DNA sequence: TGTGCCAGCAGCCCCACAGGGCTGAATCAGCCCCAGCATTTT. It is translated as CASSPTGLNQPQHF.

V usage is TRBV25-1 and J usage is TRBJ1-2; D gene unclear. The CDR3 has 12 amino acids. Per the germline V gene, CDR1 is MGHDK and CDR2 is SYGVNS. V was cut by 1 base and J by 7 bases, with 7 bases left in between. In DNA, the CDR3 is TGTGCCAGCAGTGAATCAGTTTTTGGCTACACCTTC. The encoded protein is CASSESVFGYTF.

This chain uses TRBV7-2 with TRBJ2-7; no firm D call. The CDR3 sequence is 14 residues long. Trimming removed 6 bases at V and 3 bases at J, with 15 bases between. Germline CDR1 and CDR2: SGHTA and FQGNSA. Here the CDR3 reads CASSTHGQNYEQYF. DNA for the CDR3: TGTGCCAGCAGTACCCATGGGCAGAACTACGAGCAGTACTTC.

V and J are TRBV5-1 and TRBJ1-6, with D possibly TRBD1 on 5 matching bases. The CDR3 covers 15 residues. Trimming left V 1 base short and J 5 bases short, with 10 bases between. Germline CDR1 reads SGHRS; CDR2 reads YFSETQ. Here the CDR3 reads CASSLTGGDNSPLHF. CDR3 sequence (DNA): TGCGCCAGCAGCTTGACAGGTGGGGATAATTCACCCCTCCACTTT. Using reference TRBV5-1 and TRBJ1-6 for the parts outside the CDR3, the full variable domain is KAGVTQTPRYLIKTRGQQVTLSCSPISGHRSVSWYQQTPGQGLQFLFEYFSETQRNKGNFPGRFSGRQFSNSRSEMNVSTLELGDSALYLCASSLTGGDNSPLHFGNGTRLTVT.

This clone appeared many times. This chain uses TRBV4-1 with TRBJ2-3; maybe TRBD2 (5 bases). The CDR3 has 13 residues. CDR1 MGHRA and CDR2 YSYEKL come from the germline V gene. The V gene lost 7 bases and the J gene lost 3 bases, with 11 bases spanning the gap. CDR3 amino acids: CASTSSRTDTQYF. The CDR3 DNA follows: TGCGCCAGCACTTCTAGCAGGACAGATACGCAGTATTTT.

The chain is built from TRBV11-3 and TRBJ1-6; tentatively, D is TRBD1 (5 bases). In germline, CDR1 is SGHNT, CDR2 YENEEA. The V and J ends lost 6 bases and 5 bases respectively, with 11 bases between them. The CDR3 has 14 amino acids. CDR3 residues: CASSRGRDNSPLHF. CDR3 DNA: TGTGCCAGCAGTAGGGGCAGGGATAATTCACCCCTCCACTTT.

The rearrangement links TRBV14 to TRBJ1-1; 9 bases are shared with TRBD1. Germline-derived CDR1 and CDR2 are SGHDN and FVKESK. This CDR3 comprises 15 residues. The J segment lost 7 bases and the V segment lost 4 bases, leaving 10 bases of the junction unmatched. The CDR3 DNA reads TGTGCCAGCAGCCTTAACCGGGACAGGGATCATGAAGCTTTCTTT. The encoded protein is CASSLNRDRDHEAFF.